This is a list of T cell receptor beta chains from one sample in a study of neurological immune-mediated disorders. TCRdb called the 5' RACE reads again in MiXCR, with one record for every CDR3 protein. The table shows fewer than 25,000 distinct CDR3 sequences, with about 13% occurring only once. Sample: PBMCs. The receptors originated from a woman aged 55 to 70 with HTLV-1-associated myelopathy (HAM/TSP). CDR3s include the opening cysteine and the closing phenylalanine or tryptophan. D genes are given only for firm matches.

V gene,J gene,D gene,CDR3 protein
TRBV5-5,TRBJ2-7,.,CASSLAPGRQYEQYF
TRBV20-1,TRBJ1-5,.,CSAIESRVGHSNQPQHF
TRBV18,TRBJ1-5,.,CASSQRGNQPQHF
TRBV25-1,TRBJ2-7,TRBD1,CASTPSGTGRYEQYF
TRBV20-1,TRBJ2-2,.,CSARVGTDLTGELFF
TRBV20-1,TRBJ1-2,.,CSAHNLDGGYGYTF
TRBV6-5,TRBJ2-2,.,CASSYKLEAGFGELFF
TRBV20-1,TRBJ2-3,TRBD2,CSAGVGLAGLTDTQYF
TRBV11-2,TRBJ2-3,.,CASSLGRVSTDTQYF
TRBV19,TRBJ2-3,.,CASSTDTDTQYF
TRBV20-1,TRBJ2-3,.,CSARPRERGDTQYF
TRBV6-9,TRBJ2-4,.,CASTPGTPAKNIQYF
TRBV7-8,TRBJ1-5,TRBD1,CASSALSGGYQPQHF
TRBV7-2,TRBJ2-3,TRBD1,CASSRGTGGTDTQYF
TRBV6-1,TRBJ2-1,.,CASSETSTYNEQFF
TRBV7-2,TRBJ2-3,TRBD2,CASSLASGSSDTQYF
TRBV5-1,TRBJ2-3,TRBD2,CASSQDGLAQLDTQYF
TRBV4-3,TRBJ1-1,.,CASSLGRWGVNTEAFF